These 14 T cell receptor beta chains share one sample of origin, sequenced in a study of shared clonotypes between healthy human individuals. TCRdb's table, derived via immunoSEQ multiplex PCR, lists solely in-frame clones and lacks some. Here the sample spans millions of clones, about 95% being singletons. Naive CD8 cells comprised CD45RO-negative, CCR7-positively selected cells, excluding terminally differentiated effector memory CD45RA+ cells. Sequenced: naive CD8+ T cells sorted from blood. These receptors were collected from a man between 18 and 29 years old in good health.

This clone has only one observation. The CDR3 spells CASSDSKVTSGFHEQFF. The CDR3 coding sequence is TGTGCCAGCAGTGACTCGAAGGTGACTAGCGGGTTCCACGAGCAGTTCTTC. The chain combines TRBV6-4 with TRBJ2-1; 10 bases agree with TRBD2. Germline trimming cut 0 bases from V and 10 bases from J; bases unmatched to any gene: 12. The CDR3 consists of 17 residues. Germline values: CDR1 MRHNA, CDR2 SNTAGT.

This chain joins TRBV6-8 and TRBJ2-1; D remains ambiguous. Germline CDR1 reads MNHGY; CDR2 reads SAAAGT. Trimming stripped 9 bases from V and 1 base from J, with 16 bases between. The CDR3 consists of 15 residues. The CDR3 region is CARTVPSVSYNEQFF. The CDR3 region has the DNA TGTGCCAGGACGGTTCCCTCTGTGTCCTACAATGAGCAGTTCTTC.

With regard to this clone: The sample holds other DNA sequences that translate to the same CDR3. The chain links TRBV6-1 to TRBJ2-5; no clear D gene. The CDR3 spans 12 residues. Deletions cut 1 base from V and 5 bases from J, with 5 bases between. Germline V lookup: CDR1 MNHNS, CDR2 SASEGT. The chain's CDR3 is CASSEVGETQYF. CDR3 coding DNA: TGTGCCAGCAGTGAAGTAGGTGAGACCCAGTACTTC.

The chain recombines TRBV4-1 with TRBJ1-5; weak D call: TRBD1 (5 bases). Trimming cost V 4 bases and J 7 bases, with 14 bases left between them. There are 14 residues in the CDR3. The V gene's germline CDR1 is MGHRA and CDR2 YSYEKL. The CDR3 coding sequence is TGCGCCAGCAGCCCAACTAGGGGCGTCCAGCCCCAGCATTTT. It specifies CASSPTRGVQPQHF.

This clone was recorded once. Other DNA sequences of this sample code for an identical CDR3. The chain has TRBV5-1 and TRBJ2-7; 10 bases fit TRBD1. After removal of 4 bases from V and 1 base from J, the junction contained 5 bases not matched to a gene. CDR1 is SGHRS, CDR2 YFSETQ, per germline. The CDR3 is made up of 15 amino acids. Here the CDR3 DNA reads TGCGCCAGCAGCCCCTGGACAGGGGGGTCCTACGAGCAGTACTTC. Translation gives CASSPWTGGSYEQYF.

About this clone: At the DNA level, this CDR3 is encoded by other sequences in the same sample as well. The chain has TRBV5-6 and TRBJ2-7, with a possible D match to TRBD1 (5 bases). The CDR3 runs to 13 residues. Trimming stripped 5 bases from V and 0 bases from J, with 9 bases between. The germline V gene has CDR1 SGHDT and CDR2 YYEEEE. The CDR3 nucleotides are TGTGCCAGCAGTTCAGGGTTCTCCTACGAGCAGTACTTC. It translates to CASSSGFSYEQYF.

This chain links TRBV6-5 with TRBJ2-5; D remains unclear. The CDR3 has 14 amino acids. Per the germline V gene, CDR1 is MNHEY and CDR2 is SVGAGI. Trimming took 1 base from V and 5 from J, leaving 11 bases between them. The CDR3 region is CASSYYPEAETQYF. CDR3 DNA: TGTGCCAGCAGTTACTATCCAGAGGCGGAGACCCAGTACTTC.

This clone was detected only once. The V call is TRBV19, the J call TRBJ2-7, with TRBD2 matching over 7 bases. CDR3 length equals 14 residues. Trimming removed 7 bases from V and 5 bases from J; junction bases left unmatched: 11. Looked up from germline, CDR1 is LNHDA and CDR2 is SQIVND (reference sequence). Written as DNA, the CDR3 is TGTGCCAGTAAATCCGGGGGAGGGATTGACGAGCAGTACTTC. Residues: CASKSGGGIDEQYF.

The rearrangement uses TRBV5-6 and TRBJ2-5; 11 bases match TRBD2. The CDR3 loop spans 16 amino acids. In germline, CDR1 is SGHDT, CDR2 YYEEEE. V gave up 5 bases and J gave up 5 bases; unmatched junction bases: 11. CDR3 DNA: TGTGCCAGCAGTTTTTTTAGCGGGGGGGCCCGGGAGACCCAGTACTTC. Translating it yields CASSFFSGGARETQYF.

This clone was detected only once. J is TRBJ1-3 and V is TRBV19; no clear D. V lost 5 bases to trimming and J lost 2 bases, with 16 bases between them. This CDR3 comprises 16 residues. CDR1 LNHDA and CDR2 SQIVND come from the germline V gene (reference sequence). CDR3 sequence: CASSADTYFAGNTIYF. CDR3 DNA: TGTGCCAGTAGTGCCGACACCTACTTTGCTGGAAACACCATATATTTT.

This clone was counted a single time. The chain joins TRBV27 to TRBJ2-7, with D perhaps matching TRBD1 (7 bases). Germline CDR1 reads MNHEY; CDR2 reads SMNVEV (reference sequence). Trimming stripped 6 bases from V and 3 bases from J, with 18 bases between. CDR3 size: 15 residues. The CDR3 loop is CASSPQGGQSYEQYF. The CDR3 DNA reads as TGTGCCAGCAGCCCCCAGGGGGGACAAAGCTACGAGCAGTACTTC.

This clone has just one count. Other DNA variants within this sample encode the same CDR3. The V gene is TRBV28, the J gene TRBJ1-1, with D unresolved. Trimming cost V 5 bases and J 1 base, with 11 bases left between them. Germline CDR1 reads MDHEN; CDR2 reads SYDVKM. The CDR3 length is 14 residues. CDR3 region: CASSPRGENTEAFF. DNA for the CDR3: TGTGCCAGCAGTCCGCGGGGAGAGAACACTGAAGCTTTCTTT.

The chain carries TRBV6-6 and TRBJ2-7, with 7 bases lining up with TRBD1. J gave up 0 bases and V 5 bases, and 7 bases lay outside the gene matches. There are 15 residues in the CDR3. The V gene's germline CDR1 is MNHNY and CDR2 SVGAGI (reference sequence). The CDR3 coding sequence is TGTGCCAGCAGTACTACAGGGGATCTCTCCTACGAGCAGTACTTC. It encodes CASSTTGDLSYEQYF.

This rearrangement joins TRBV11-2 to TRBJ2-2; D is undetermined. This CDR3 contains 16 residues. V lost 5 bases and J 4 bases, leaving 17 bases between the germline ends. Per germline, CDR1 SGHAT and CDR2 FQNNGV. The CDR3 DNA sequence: TGTGCCAGCAGCACCGCCGCGCCTTTCCTCACCGGGGAGCTGTTTTTT. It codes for CASSTAAPFLTGELFF.